The clone carrying this T cell receptor beta chain was counted many times. CDR1 DFQATT and CDR2 SNEGSKA come from the germline V gene (reference sequence). This CDR3 spans 11 amino acids. The V end was cut by 1 base, the J end by 9 bases, with 10 bases between. These data are taken from a study of regulatory T cells in long-lasting Graves disease. Arm-PCR of CDR3 regions and iRepertoire HTBI primers were the basis on which TCR beta libraries were built. MiXCR, run by TCRdb on the multiplex PCR reads, gives a single entry per CDR3 protein. This table holds roughly 250,000 distinct CDR3 sequences, 18% found once. Time point here: newly diagnosed GD, antithyroid drugs for less than 3 months. TCR sequences were obtained from RNA taken from PBMCs. These records were also assigned to another study, of T cells in Graves' hyperthyroidism and ophthalmopathy. That source adds: Aged 18 to 65, the patients had hyperthyroidism that was newly diagnosed and had lasted under 2 months. In blood, most of the thyroid clonotypes expanded above 0.001 were also present.

The specimen was peripheral blood mononuclear cells (PBMCs), collected at new diagnosis, from a patient treated with antithyroid drugs. The chain links TRBV20-1 to TRBJ2-7; perhaps TRBD2 as D (5 bases). This TCR was recovered from a woman aged 25 to 45 with Graves disease. CDR3 in DNA: TGCAGTGCTAGAGGTTCGGGGTGGCAGTACTTC. This sequence encodes CSARGSGWQYF.